This T cell receptor beta chain was identified in a study of cytomegalovirus exposure and HLA in healthy donors. The data were produced by immunoSEQ multiplex PCR, yet TCRdb's version contains in-frame clones alone and is incomplete. In the table there are 170,000 or so clones, more than 65% of which are singletons. The receptor's source is a woman between 18 and 29 years old in good health and CMV-seropositive. Sequences were obtained from PBMCs.

For the CDR3, the DNA is TGTGCCAGTAGAAACGACAGGGCCTCGAACACTGAAGCTTTCTTT. Translation gives CASRNDRASNTEAFF. The chain employs TRBV19 and TRBJ1-1; 7 bases align to TRBD1. Looked up from germline, CDR1 is LNHDA and CDR2 is SQIVND (reference sequence). Trimming cost V 6 bases and J 1 base; bases outside gene matches: 8. The length of the CDR3 is 15 residues.